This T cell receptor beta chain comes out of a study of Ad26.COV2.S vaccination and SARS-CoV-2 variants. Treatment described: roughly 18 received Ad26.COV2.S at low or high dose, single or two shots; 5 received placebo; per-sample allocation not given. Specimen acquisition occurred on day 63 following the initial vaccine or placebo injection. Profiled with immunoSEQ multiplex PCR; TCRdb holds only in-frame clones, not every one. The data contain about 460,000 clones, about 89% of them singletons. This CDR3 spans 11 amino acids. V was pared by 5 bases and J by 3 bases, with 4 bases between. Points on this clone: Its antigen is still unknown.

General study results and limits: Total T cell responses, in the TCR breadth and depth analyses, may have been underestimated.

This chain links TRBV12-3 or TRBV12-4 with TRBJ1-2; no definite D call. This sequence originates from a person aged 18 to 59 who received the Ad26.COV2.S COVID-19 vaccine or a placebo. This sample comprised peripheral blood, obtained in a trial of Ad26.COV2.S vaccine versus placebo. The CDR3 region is CASSTYYGYTF. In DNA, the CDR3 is TGTGCCAGCAGTACATACTATGGCTACACCTTC.